The next 22 T cell receptor beta chains were all read from a single sample in a study of T cell repertoires in cytomegalovirus infection. No antigens are known for them. Each CDR3 protein gets one entry after TCRdb re-called the reads with MiXCR. This table holds about 920,000 distinct CDR3 sequences, roughly 30% found once. This sample comprised cultured CD8+ T cells from PBMCs, obtained from culture after CMV antigen stimulation. The source of these receptors is a human donor in good health (CMV status not recorded). Some clones in this sample may be carry-over from other donors' samples.

This clonotype was found a few times. This chain joins TRBV7-9 and TRBJ2-1, with D possibly matching TRBD1 (5 bases). V lost 5 bases and J 7 bases, leaving 15 bases between the germline ends. Per germline, CDR1 SEHNR and CDR2 FQNEAQ (reference sequence). CDR3 length: 14 residues. In DNA form, the CDR3 reads TGTGCCAGCAGCCCCTTAAGGGCAGGGAATGAGCAGTTCTTC. Its protein product is CASSPLRAGNEQFF.

The chain is built from TRBV7-9 and TRBJ1-2; no definite D call. Germline-derived CDR1 and CDR2 are SEHNR and FQNEAQ (reference sequence). This CDR3 has 17 residues. V lost 3 bases, J lost 1 base, and 18 bases lay in between. CDR3 in DNA: TGTGCCAGCAGCTTGGGCAGCCTCATCCCTCTTAACTATGGCTACACCTTC. It yields the protein CASSLGSLIPLNYGYTF.

This clonotype was seen at least ten times. The chain joins TRBV27 to TRBJ2-7; maybe TRBD2 (6 bases). Trimming shortened V by 5 bases and J by 0 bases, and 17 bases separated the two germline ends. The CDR3 length is 16 residues. Germline V gives CDR1 MNHEY, CDR2 SMNVEV (reference sequence). Here the CDR3 reads CASSPLWRVSSYEQYF. CDR3 bases: TGTGCCAGCAGTCCTTTGTGGAGGGTGAGCTCCTACGAGCAGTACTTC.

The chain combines TRBV4-1 with TRBJ2-1; D uncertain. The CDR3 runs 17 residues. Trimming took off 0 bases at V and 0 bases at J, with 12 bases between the two ends. CDR1 and CDR2 from the germline V gene are MGHRA and YSYEKL. The CDR3 sequence: CASSQEVTLSSYNEQFF. CDR3 coding DNA: TGCGCCAGCAGCCAAGAGGTCACCCTGAGCTCCTACAATGAGCAGTTCTTC.

The chain is built from TRBV6-5 and TRBJ2-7; D might be TRBD1 (6 bases). The CDR3 spans 11 residues. Trimming shortened V by 6 bases and J by 6 bases, and 9 bases separated the two germline ends. The germline V gene has CDR1 MNHEY and CDR2 SVGAGI. The CDR3 loop reads CASRQGREQYV. The CDR3 nucleotides read TGTGCCAGCAGACAGGGTCGCGAGCAGTACGTC.

This clonotype has a handful of counts. The V call is TRBV2, the J call TRBJ2-3; D uncertain. CDR1 is SNHLY and CDR2 is FYNNEI in the germline V gene. CDR3 length: 14 residues. V lost 7 bases and J 2 bases, leaving 13 bases between the germline ends. For the CDR3, the DNA is TGTGCCAGCACCGGCGGCAGGACCACAGATACGCAGTATTTT. Residues: CASTGGRTTDTQYF.

The chain links TRBV28 to TRBJ1-5; D gene unclear. The V and J ends lost 5 bases and 11 bases respectively, with 22 bases between them. This CDR3 comprises 15 residues. Per the germline V gene, CDR1 is MDHEN and CDR2 is SYDVKM. The CDR3 is CASSDIMSVNEAQHF. DNA of the CDR3: TGTGCCAGCAGTGATATTATGTCGGTAAACGAGGCCCAGCATTTT.

In the case of this clonotype: This could be a read error, since a much larger clone is one nucleotide away. The CDR3 loop is CPSSFLIPGQPAPTNEKLFF. CDR3 sequence (DNA): TGTCCCAGCAGTTTCCTCATACCGGGACAGCCGGCCCCAACTAATGAAAAACTGTTTTTT. The chain joins TRBV12-3 or TRBV12-4 to TRBJ1-4; 7 nucleotides align to TRBD1. The CDR3 has 20 amino acids.

This clonotype was picked up a small number of times. This chain joins TRBV7-9 and TRBJ2-5; 12 positions match TRBD2. The V gene's germline CDR1 is SEHNR and CDR2 FQNEAQ (reference sequence). Trimming took 5 bases from V and 4 from J; bases not matched to a gene: 8. CDR3 length equals 16 residues. In nucleotides, the CDR3 is TGTGCCAGCAGCCCATCCGGACTAGCGGGAAGAGAGACCCAGTACTTC. Protein: CASSPSGLAGRETQYF.

The chain combines TRBV29-1 with TRBJ1-3; a weak D match, TRBD1 (6 bases). V was cut by 2 bases and J by 1 base, with 9 bases left in between. The CDR3 loop spans 14 amino acids. In germline, CDR1 is SQVTM, CDR2 ANQGSEA. CDR3 sequence (DNA): TGCAGCGTTGAACCAGGGGTATCTGGAAACACCATATATTTT. This translates into CSVEPGVSGNTIYF.

On this clonotype: At one boundary the junction diverges from the germline segment, which might be a read error. The DNA of the CDR3 is TGTGCCAACAGCTTACGCACTGAAGCTTTCTTT. It is translated as CANSLRTEAFF. The rearrangement uses TRBV7-9 and TRBJ1-1; no firm D call. From germline, CDR1 is SEHNR and CDR2 FQNEAQ (reference sequence). There are 11 residues in the CDR3.

This clonotype was observed a few times. The rearrangement uses TRBV29-1 and TRBJ1-2, with 11 bases that match TRBD1. The CDR3 runs to 12 residues. CDR1 is SQVTM and CDR2 is ANQGSEA in the germline V gene. V trimming: 6 bases; J trimming: 8 bases; junction bases outside the gene matches: 5. The CDR3 loop is CSVQGQGEGYTF. In nucleotides, the CDR3 is TGCAGCGTGCAGGGACAGGGGGAAGGCTACACCTTC.

J is TRBJ1-1 and V is TRBV13; D possibly corresponds to TRBD1 (6 bases). The CDR3 extends over 15 amino acids. V gave up 5 bases and J gave up 5 bases, with 18 bases separating them. Germline V gives CDR1 PRHDT, CDR2 FYEKMQ (reference sequence). CDR3 sequence: CASSPRGGGRTEAFF. In nucleotides, the CDR3 is TGTGCCAGCAGCCCGAGGGGGGGCGGGAGGACTGAAGCTTTCTTT.

The chain couples TRBV19 to TRBJ1-5; D gene uncertain. The CDR3 covers 15 residues. The V gene lost 4 bases and the J gene lost 0 bases, with 10 bases spanning the gap. Germline V gene sequence: CDR1 LNHDA, CDR2 SQIVND (reference sequence). The CDR3 DNA reads TGTGCCAGTAGTACTGGGGAATATAGCAATCAGCCCCAGCATTTT. This encodes CASSTGEYSNQPQHF.

This clonotype was seen only a few times. The chain combines TRBV7-4 with TRBJ2-6; tentatively, D is TRBD1 or TRBD2 (6 bases each). Per germline, CDR1 SGHVT and CDR2 SQSDAQ. CDR3 length: 17 amino acids. Trimming removed 5 bases at V and 0 bases at J, with 14 bases between. As DNA, the CDR3 is TGTGCCAGCAGCCGGGGGCCTCCTGTCTCTGGGGCCAACGTCCTGACTTTC. Translation gives CASSRGPPVSGANVLTF.

The chain has TRBV10-3 and TRBJ1-2; no reliable D call. The germline V gene has CDR1 ENHRY and CDR2 SYGVKD. Trimming left V 7 bases short and J 4 bases short, with 16 bases between. The CDR3 contains 14 residues. DNA of the CDR3: TGTGCCATCAACGGGAGGGCCGAACTCTATGGCTACACCTTC. Its protein is CAINGRAELYGYTF.

This chain joins TRBV7-3 and TRBJ2-2; tentative D call: TRBD1 (5 bases). V was shortened by 0 bases and J by 7 bases, with 15 bases between the two germline ends. The CDR3 runs to 16 residues. CDR1 SGHTA and CDR2 FQGTGA come from the germline V gene. The CDR3 protein is CASSLTAQGRGGELFF. CDR3 nucleotide sequence: TGTGCCAGCAGCTTAACAGCCCAGGGTCGAGGCGGGGAGCTGTTTTTT.

This clonotype was seen a handful of times. The chain carries TRBV20-1 and TRBJ2-1; 12 nucleotides line up with TRBD2. This CDR3 comprises 18 residues. V dropped 5 bases and J dropped 0; count of bases not matched to a gene: 11. Germline V gene data show CDR1 as DFQATT and CDR2 as SNEGSKA (reference sequence). The CDR3 loop is CSASSLTSGGSSYNEQFF. Written as DNA, the CDR3 is TGCAGTGCTTCATCCCTAACTAGCGGGGGGAGCTCCTACAATGAGCAGTTCTTC.

The sample holds a few counts of this clonotype. The CDR3, as DNA: TGTGCCAGCAGCCTCGGAGGAGGTCGGGGCGGACAAGAGACCCAGTACTTC. This gives the protein CASSLGGGRGGQETQYF. This chain connects TRBV4-2 to TRBJ2-5, with D perhaps matching TRBD1 or TRBD2 (5 bases each). CDR1 LGHNA and CDR2 YNFKEQ come from the germline V gene. V shed 4 bases and J shed 2 bases, with 20 bases lying between them. The CDR3 runs 17 residues.

The V call is TRBV20-1, the J call TRBJ1-2, with 12 nucleotides matching TRBD1. Per germline, CDR1 DFQATT and CDR2 SNEGSKA (reference sequence). The CDR3 is 14 residues long. After removal of 6 bases from V and 4 bases from J, the junction contained 6 bases not matched to a gene. The CDR3 DNA sequence: TGCAGTGCGCGGGACAGGGGGCTGGTCTATGGCTACACCTTC. Its protein product is CSARDRGLVYGYTF.

The table lists this clonotype with a few counts. The chain recombines TRBV5-6 with TRBJ1-5, with D possibly being TRBD1 (5 bases). CDR1 is SGHDT, CDR2 YYEEEE, per germline. With 3 bases removed from V and 0 bases from J, the gap between germline ends came to 13 bases. CDR3 length: 16 amino acids. This CDR3 reads CASSSSQAYSNQPQHF. Written as DNA, the CDR3 is TGTGCCAGCAGCTCTTCACAGGCGTATAGCAATCAGCCCCAGCATTTT.

With regard to this clonotype: This may stem from a read error, because a much larger clone lies one nucleotide away. The V gene is TRBV7-8, the J gene TRBJ2-5, with 8 bases aligning to TRBD1. The V gene's germline CDR1 is SGHVS and CDR2 FQNEAQ. The CDR3 runs to 15 residues. In DNA form, the CDR3 reads TGTGCCTGCAGCCCCGGGGCAGGGGGCGGAGAGACCCAGTACTTC. Its translation is CACSPGAGGGETQYF. Complete variable domain (other parts from reference TRBV7-8 and TRBJ2-5): GAGVSQSPRYKVAKRGQDVALRCDPISGHVSLFWYQQALGQGPEFLTYFQNEAQLDKSGLPSDRFFAERPEGSVSTLKIQRTQQEDSAVYLCACSPGAGGGETQYFGPGTRLLVL.